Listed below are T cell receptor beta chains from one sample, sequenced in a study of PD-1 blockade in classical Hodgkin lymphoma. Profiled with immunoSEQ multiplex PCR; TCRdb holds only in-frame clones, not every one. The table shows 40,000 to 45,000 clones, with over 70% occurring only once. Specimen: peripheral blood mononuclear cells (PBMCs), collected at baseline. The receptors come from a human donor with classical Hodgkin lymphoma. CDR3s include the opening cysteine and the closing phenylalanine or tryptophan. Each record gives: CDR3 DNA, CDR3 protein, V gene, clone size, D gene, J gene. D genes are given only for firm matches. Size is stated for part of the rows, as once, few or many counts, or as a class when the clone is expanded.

CDR3 DNA: TGTGCCAGCAGTTTCTTTTATCACGCAGTAGGCACCGGGGAGCTGTTTTTT
CDR3 protein: CASSFFYHAVGTGELFF
V gene: TRBV28
clone size: -
D gene: -
J gene: TRBJ2-2

CDR3 DNA: TGTGCCAGCTCACCCGGCAGGGGATGGAGCAATCAGCCCCAGCATTTT
CDR3 protein: CASSPGRGWSNQPQHF
V gene: TRBV18
clone size: -
D gene: -
J gene: TRBJ1-5

CDR3 DNA: TGTGCCAGCAGCCTAGAGGGCGCTAGGCAGTTCTTC
CDR3 protein: CASSLEGARQFF
V gene: TRBV7-3
clone size: -
D gene: -
J gene: TRBJ2-1

CDR3 DNA: TGCGCCAGTACCCGGAGGCACTATGGCTACACCTTC
CDR3 protein: CASTRRHYGYTF
V gene: TRBV5-1
clone size: -
D gene: -
J gene: TRBJ1-2

CDR3 DNA: TGCGCCAGCAGCCAAGATTCAGGTATGAACACTGAAGCTTTCTTT
CDR3 protein: CASSQDSGMNTEAFF
V gene: TRBV4-3
clone size: -
D gene: -
J gene: TRBJ1-1

CDR3 DNA: TGTGCCAGCAGCAACTGGACAGCTCATTATGGCTACACCTTC
CDR3 protein: CASSNWTAHYGYTF
V gene: TRBV7-2
clone size: -
D gene: -
J gene: TRBJ1-2

CDR3 DNA: TGCGCCAGCAGCCAAGATGAGACTAGCGCCTACACCGGGGAGCTGTTTTTT
CDR3 protein: CASSQDETSAYTGELFF
V gene: TRBV4-1
clone size: -
D gene: TRBD2
J gene: TRBJ2-2

CDR3 DNA: TGTGCCTGGAGTGTTAGTAGGACAGGGGTAGGTGAGCAGTACTTC
CDR3 protein: CAWSVSRTGVGEQYF
V gene: TRBV30
clone size: once
D gene: TRBD1
J gene: TRBJ2-7

CDR3 DNA: TGTGCCAGCACCCCCAAGGGACTGCGACAAGAGACCCAGTACTTC
CDR3 protein: CASTPKGLRQETQYF
V gene: TRBV6-9
clone size: -
D gene: -
J gene: TRBJ2-5

CDR3 DNA: TGTGCCAGCAGCCAAGGTGTCCTAGACTATGGCTACACCTTC
CDR3 protein: CASSQGVLDYGYTF
V gene: TRBV14
clone size: -
D gene: -
J gene: TRBJ1-2

CDR3 DNA: TGTGCCAGCAGCCTCTTCTTGGAGTTTCGAGATACGCAGTATTTT
CDR3 protein: CASSLFLEFRDTQYF
V gene: TRBV7-2
clone size: -
D gene: -
J gene: TRBJ2-3

CDR3 DNA: TGTGCCTCACGGACTAGCTTATACGAGCAGTACTTC
CDR3 protein: CASRTSLYEQYF
V gene: TRBV7-2
clone size: few
D gene: TRBD2
J gene: TRBJ2-7

CDR3 DNA: TGCGCCACCGGGCCGGGACCCCACCAAGAGACCCAGTACTTC
CDR3 protein: CATGPGPHQETQYF
V gene: TRBV5-1
clone size: -
D gene: -
J gene: TRBJ2-5

CDR3 DNA: TGTGCCAGTAGTATAGGTCCCCCCGTTGCGACATACGAGCAGTACTTC
CDR3 protein: CASSIGPPVATYEQYF
V gene: TRBV19
clone size: once
D gene: -
J gene: TRBJ2-7

CDR3 DNA: TGTGCCAGCGCCCGACAGGGGGGCACTGAAGCTTTCTTT
CDR3 protein: CASARQGGTEAFF
V gene: TRBV18
clone size: -
D gene: TRBD1
J gene: TRBJ1-1

CDR3 DNA: TGTGCCAGCCGAACGGATGGGAGGGGCAATCAGCCCCAGCATTTT
CDR3 protein: CASRTDGRGNQPQHF
V gene: TRBV6-6
clone size: -
D gene: -
J gene: TRBJ1-5

CDR3 DNA: TGTGCCACCAGTTCGGGAGGGCCAAATTTAGATACGCAGTATTTT
CDR3 protein: CATSSGGPNLDTQYF
V gene: TRBV15
clone size: -
D gene: TRBD2
J gene: TRBJ2-3

CDR3 DNA: TGTGCCAGCAGTACTGGGGATGAGCAGTTCTTC
CDR3 protein: CASSTGDEQFF
V gene: TRBV6-1
clone size: once
D gene: -
J gene: TRBJ2-1

CDR3 DNA: TGTGCCAGCAGCTCCGCGGGGAGCTCCACAGATACGCAGTATTTT
CDR3 protein: CASSSAGSSTDTQYF
V gene: TRBV7-9
clone size: -
D gene: -
J gene: TRBJ2-3

CDR3 DNA: TGTGCCAGTAGTATTCAGGGGTCGTTCTCCTACGAGCAGTACTTC
CDR3 protein: CASSIQGSFSYEQYF
V gene: TRBV19
clone size: -
D gene: -
J gene: TRBJ2-7

CDR3 DNA: TGTGCCAGCAGCTTAATGGGGACTAGCGTCCATGAGCAGTTCTTC
CDR3 protein: CASSLMGTSVHEQFF
V gene: TRBV7-3
clone size: -
D gene: TRBD2
J gene: TRBJ2-1

CDR3 DNA: TGCGCCAGCAGCCAAGGAGGGACAGCCTACAACACTGAAGCTTTCTTT
CDR3 protein: CASSQGGTAYNTEAFF
V gene: TRBV4-1
clone size: few
D gene: TRBD1
J gene: TRBJ1-1

CDR3 DNA: TGTGCCAGCAGCCCCCGTCTAGCGGGAGGGGCAGATACGCAGTATTTT
CDR3 protein: CASSPRLAGGADTQYF
V gene: TRBV7-3
clone size: -
D gene: TRBD2
J gene: TRBJ2-3

CDR3 DNA: TGTGCCAGCAGCTTAGCGGAGGGACAGAACAATGAGCAGTTCTTC
CDR3 protein: CASSLAEGQNNEQFF
V gene: TRBV7-8
clone size: -
D gene: -
J gene: TRBJ2-1

CDR3 DNA: TGTGCCAGCAGCGTAGGATTGGGACAGACTTCTGGAAACACCATATATTTT
CDR3 protein: CASSVGLGQTSGNTIYF
V gene: TRBV9
clone size: -
D gene: TRBD1
J gene: TRBJ1-3

CDR3 DNA: TGTGCCAGCAGTGGTCGCGGGAGGAGTTCCAATGAGCAGTTCTTC
CDR3 protein: CASSGRGRSSNEQFF
V gene: TRBV6-6
clone size: -
D gene: TRBD2
J gene: TRBJ2-1

CDR3 DNA: TGTGCCAGCAGCCCCATCGGGGGGGAGCTGTTTTTT
CDR3 protein: CASSPIGGELFF
V gene: TRBV7-3
clone size: once
D gene: -
J gene: TRBJ2-2

CDR3 DNA: TGTGCCAGCAGACGCAGTGGGGCAGTGATGCAAGAGACCCAGTACTTC
CDR3 protein: CASRRSGAVMQETQYF
V gene: TRBV14
clone size: -
D gene: -
J gene: TRBJ2-5

CDR3 DNA: TGTGCCAGCAGTGACAGACAGGTCTTGACCGGGGAGCTGTTTTTT
CDR3 protein: CASSDRQVLTGELFF
V gene: TRBV6-1
clone size: -
D gene: -
J gene: TRBJ2-2

CDR3 DNA: TGTGCCAGCAGTGCTCACAGGGGCGAGCAGTACTTC
CDR3 protein: CASSAHRGEQYF
V gene: TRBV6-5
clone size: -
D gene: TRBD1
J gene: TRBJ2-7

CDR3 DNA: TGTGCCAGCAGCGGGACAGGGACCTACGAGCAGTACTTC
CDR3 protein: CASSGTGTYEQYF
V gene: TRBV11-3
clone size: -
D gene: TRBD1
J gene: TRBJ2-7

CDR3 DNA: TGTGCCAGCAGTGATTCTCTTCGCGGGGAGCAGTTCTTC
CDR3 protein: CASSDSLRGEQFF
V gene: TRBV6-1
clone size: medium-sized
D gene: -
J gene: TRBJ2-1

CDR3 DNA: TGTGCCAGCAGTTATGACTTCCAAAGCCCCTACGAGCAGTACTTC
CDR3 protein: CASSYDFQSPYEQYF
V gene: TRBV6-5
clone size: once
D gene: -
J gene: TRBJ2-7

CDR3 DNA: TGTGCCAGCAGCTTATCGGGGGGAACGGACACCGGGGAGCTGTTTTTT
CDR3 protein: CASSLSGGTDTGELFF
V gene: TRBV7-2
clone size: -
D gene: TRBD2
J gene: TRBJ2-2

CDR3 DNA: TGTGCCAGCAGCTTAAAGTGGGGGACAGGGGGCCCGAACACTGAAGCTTTCTTT
CDR3 protein: CASSLKWGTGGPNTEAFF
V gene: TRBV11-2
clone size: -
D gene: TRBD1
J gene: TRBJ1-1

CDR3 DNA: TGTGCCAGCAGTAATCCGGGACTAGCGATTTACAATGAGCAGTTCTTC
CDR3 protein: CASSNPGLAIYNEQFF
V gene: TRBV27
clone size: -
D gene: TRBD2
J gene: TRBJ2-1

CDR3 DNA: TGTGCCATCAGTTTACTCCCGGGACAGGGCCCAGATACGCAGTATTTT
CDR3 protein: CAISLLPGQGPDTQYF
V gene: TRBV10-3
clone size: -
D gene: TRBD1
J gene: TRBJ2-3

CDR3 DNA: TGTGCCAGCAGCGCATCGGAGACCCAGTACTTC
CDR3 protein: CASSASETQYF
V gene: TRBV2
clone size: -
D gene: -
J gene: TRBJ2-5

CDR3 DNA: TGTGCCAGCAGCTTAGCGGCTGGGATAAGTGAGCAGTACTTC
CDR3 protein: CASSLAAGISEQYF
V gene: TRBV7-9
clone size: -
D gene: -
J gene: TRBJ2-7

CDR3 DNA: TGTGCCAGCAGTTCGGGTTCTGGGAATCAGCCCCAGCATTTT
CDR3 protein: CASSSGSGNQPQHF
V gene: TRBV28
clone size: -
D gene: -
J gene: TRBJ1-5

CDR3 DNA: TGTGCCAGCAGTGCTGGCACAGGGCTCAGCTCCTACAATGAGCAGTTCTTC
CDR3 protein: CASSAGTGLSSYNEQFF
V gene: TRBV2
clone size: -
D gene: -
J gene: TRBJ2-1

CDR3 DNA: TGTGCCAGCAGTTTACTAGTCGGGACTATAGAGACCCAGTACTTC
CDR3 protein: CASSLLVGTIETQYF
V gene: TRBV27
clone size: -
D gene: TRBD2
J gene: TRBJ2-5